What follows are 15 T cell receptor beta chains derived from one specimen sequenced in a study of blood T cell repertoires in COVID-19 (dated by TCRdb to about 2020). The library was produced with the immunoSEQ multiplex PCR assay. TCRdb retrieved this table from immuneACCESS and kept in-frame rearrangements only. Not all clones are present; in checked studies, unresolved V genes account for under half, and no reason is known for the remainder. Within this sample are roughly 75,000 clones, with roughly 89% of them counted one time only. Roughly 0.58% of the sample comes from the top ten. Sequencing input: peripheral blood. These receptor sequences come from a man between 60 and 70 years old with acute or convalescent COVID-19.

The genes are TRBV3-1 (or the pseudogene TRBV3-2) and TRBJ2-3, with D possibly being TRBD2 (6 bases). CDR3 length equals 15 residues. Germline V gene lookup returns CDR1 LGHDT and CDR2 YNNKEL (reference sequence). V was cut by 4 bases and J by 2 bases, with 13 bases left in between. CDR3 in amino acids: CASSLPGVDTDTQYF. CDR3 bases: TGTGCCAGCAGCCTTCCGGGGGTTGACACAGATACGCAGTATTTT.

The chain has TRBV24-1 and TRBJ2-1, with TRBD2 as a possible D gene (5 bases). CDR1 is KGHDR and CDR2 is SFDVKD in the germline V gene. Trimming left V 3 bases short and J 4 bases short, with 9 bases between. CDR3 length: 14 amino acids. In nucleotides, the CDR3 is TGTGCCACCAGTGATCAGCGGAGATACAATGAGCAGTTCTTC. Its protein is CATSDQRRYNEQFF.

The V gene is TRBV3-1 (or the pseudogene TRBV3-2), the J gene TRBJ1-2; D call uncertain. Germline values: CDR1 LGHDT, CDR2 YNNKEL (reference sequence). Trimming shortened V by 0 bases and J by 0 bases, and 5 bases separated the two germline ends. CDR3 size: 14 residues. CDR3 in amino acids: CASSQDTANYGYTF. CDR3 sequence (DNA): TGTGCCAGCAGCCAAGATACAGCTAACTATGGCTACACCTTC.

This chain links TRBV29-1 with TRBJ2-7, with D tentatively TRBD1 (6 bases). Germline V gene lookup returns CDR1 SQVTM and CDR2 ANQGSEA. The CDR3 is made up of 13 amino acids. The ends were cut back, 4 bases at V and 1 base at J, with 11 bases in the middle. The CDR3 sequence is CSVAVTGSYEQYF. The CDR3 DNA follows: TGCAGCGTTGCTGTGACAGGATCCTACGAGCAGTACTTC.

The DNA for the CDR3 is TGTGCCAGCAGCTTAACCGACAGGGACGACACTGAAGCTTTCTTT. This gives the protein CASSLTDRDDTEAFF. This rearrangement joins TRBV11-1 to TRBJ1-1, with 7 bases matching TRBD1. Germline values: CDR1 SGHAT, CDR2 FQDESV (reference sequence). The CDR3 is 15 amino acids. V was clipped by 2 bases and J by 3 bases; unmatched bases: 6.

The V and J genes are TRBV5-4 and TRBJ1-2; D gene ambiguous. From germline, CDR1 is SGHNT and CDR2 YYREEE (reference sequence). This CDR3 contains 13 residues. The ends were cut back, 1 base at V and 2 bases at J, with 6 bases in the middle. The CDR3 loop is CASSLNSNYGYTF. CDR3 DNA: TGTGCCAGCAGCTTGAATTCGAACTATGGCTACACCTTC.

The chain carries TRBV19 and TRBJ2-1; 7 nucleotides line up with TRBD1. The trim removed 8 bases at V and 2 bases at J, leaving 6 bases unmatched. The V gene's germline CDR1 is LNHDA and CDR2 SQIVND (reference sequence). The CDR3 is made up of 14 amino acids. The chain's CDR3 is CASFTGAPYNEQFF. The CDR3 DNA reads as TGTGCCAGTTTCACAGGGGCCCCCTACAATGAGCAGTTCTTC. The variable domain in full, with the rest retrieved from reference TRBV19 and TRBJ2-1, is DGGITQSPKYLFRKEGQNVTLSCEQNLNHDAMYWYRQDPGQGLRLIYYSQIVNDFQKGDIAEGYSVSREKKESFPLTVTSAQKNPTAFYLCASFTGAPYNEQFFGPGTRLTVL.

The chain uses TRBV4-1 and TRBJ2-5; TRBD2 is a possible D gene (5 bases). Trimming took off 0 bases at V and 4 bases at J, with 6 bases between the two ends. This CDR3 has 13 residues. The germline gives CDR1 MGHRA, CDR2 YSYEKL. The DNA for the CDR3 is TGCGCCAGCAGCCAAGATGAGGGAGAGACCCAGTACTTC. As protein: CASSQDEGETQYF.

The V call is TRBV6-7, the J call TRBJ2-2; 13 positions agree with TRBD2. TRBV6-7 is reported as an ORF; its role is uncertain. This CDR3 region has 19 residues. With V trimmed by 1 base and J by 6 bases, 11 bases remained unmatched. The CDR3 bases are TGTGCCAGCAGTTACTGGGAAACTAGCGGGGGGGCGGTTCCCGGGGAGCTGTTTTTT. It specifies CASSYWETSGGAVPGELFF.

This chain uses TRBV5-1 with TRBJ2-5, with a tentative D call TRBD1 (6 bases). The germline CDR1 and CDR2 sequences are SGHRS and YFSETQ. Trimming took 1 base from V and 2 from J, leaving 12 bases between them. The CDR3 has 15 residues. CDR3 DNA: TGCGCCAGCAGCTTGTCCGGGACAAATCAAGAGACCCAGTACTTC. Its translation is CASSLSGTNQETQYF.

In its sample, this clone was seen a few times. V gene TRBV2 combines with J gene TRBJ1-5; 8 bases match TRBD1. In germline, CDR1 is SNHLY, CDR2 FYNNEI. The ends lost 5 bases at V and 5 bases at J; junction bases unmatched: 5. The CDR3 length is 14 residues. The CDR3 coding sequence is TGTGCCAGCAGTTGGGACAGGAAGGATCAGCCCCAGCATTTT. Residues: CASSWDRKDQPQHF.

This rearrangement joins TRBV15 to TRBJ2-7; possible D gene TRBD1, 6 bases. Germline V gene sequence: CDR1 LNHNV, CDR2 YYDKDF (reference sequence). The CDR3 contains 14 residues. Trimming removed 5 bases from V and 0 bases from J, with 11 bases in between. CDR3 region: CATSGGGPSYEQYF. For the CDR3, the DNA is TGTGCCACCAGCGGGGGCGGACCCTCCTACGAGCAGTACTTC.

This chain links TRBV9 with TRBJ1-6; the D is unclear. This CDR3 has 16 amino acids. V lost 0 bases and J 1 base, leaving 8 bases between the germline ends. The germline CDR1 and CDR2 sequences are SGDLS and YYNGEE. CDR3 nucleotide sequence: TGTGCCAGCAGCGTAGGCGGGGTATCCTATAATTCACCCCTCCACTTT. It codes for CASSVGGVSYNSPLHF.

This clone was detected a few times. This rearrangement joins TRBV9 to TRBJ2-7, with D uncertain. Per germline, CDR1 SGDLS and CDR2 YYNGEE. The length of the CDR3 is 13 residues. Between the trimmed V and J ends, which lost 2 bases and 12 bases, there was a span of 18 bases. CDR3 nucleotide sequence: TGTGCCAGCAGCGTTGCAGGATCCCGTTTATTGTACTTC. Its protein product is CASSVAGSRLLYF.

The chain couples TRBV6-5 to TRBJ2-1; perhaps TRBD2 as D (7 bases). This CDR3 spans 15 amino acids. CDR1 is MNHEY and CDR2 is SVGAGI in the germline V gene. V lost 4 bases and J 8 bases, leaving 18 bases between the germline ends. Here the CDR3 reads CASSSPGGLRDEQFF. The CDR3, as DNA: TGTGCCAGCAGTTCCCCGGGGGGCTTGCGGGATGAGCAGTTCTTC.